This entry is about one TCR beta chain. Its target is not known. The sample comes from a study of blood T cells in healthy people across ages. The V and J ends lost 4 bases and 4 bases, in that order; junction bases with no gene match: 8. The CDR3 has 14 amino acids. The V gene's germline CDR1 is SGHRS and CDR2 YFSETQ. Study-level results: Unsorted PBMCs ruled out conclusive naive versus antigen-experienced comparison.

Sample-barcoded 5' priming and a J-beta primer mix drove a second PCR of roughly 7 to 11 cycles. Each of the cDNA molecules was tagged by a template-switch adaptor with 12 random nucleotides. TCRdb independently ran MiXCR on the 5' RACE reads; one entry per CDR3 protein. The sample has 790,000 or so distinct CDR3 sequences; 46% are singletons. The specimen was blood. This TCR came from a man aged 80 or over in good health. The chain couples TRBV5-1 to TRBJ2-7; 7 bases align to TRBD1. This CDR3 reads CASSPDRDPYEQYF. In nucleotides, the CDR3 is TGCGCCAGCAGCCCCGACAGGGATCCATACGAGCAGTACTTC.